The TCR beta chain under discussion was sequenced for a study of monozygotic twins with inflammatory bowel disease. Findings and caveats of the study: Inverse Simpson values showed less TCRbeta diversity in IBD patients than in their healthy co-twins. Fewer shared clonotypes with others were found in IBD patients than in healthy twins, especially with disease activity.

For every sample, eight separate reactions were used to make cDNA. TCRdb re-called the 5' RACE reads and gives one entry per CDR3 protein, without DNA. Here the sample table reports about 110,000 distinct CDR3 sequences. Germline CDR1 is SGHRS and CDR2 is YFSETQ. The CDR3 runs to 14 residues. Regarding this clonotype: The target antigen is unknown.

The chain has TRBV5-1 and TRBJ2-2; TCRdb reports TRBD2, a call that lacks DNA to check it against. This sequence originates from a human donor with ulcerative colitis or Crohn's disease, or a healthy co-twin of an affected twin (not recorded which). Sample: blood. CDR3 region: CASSTIGGDGELFF.